This entry is about one TCR beta chain. Its antigen is unidentified. Germline V lookup: CDR1 MDHEN, CDR2 SYDVKM. The CDR3 length is 17 residues. V was clipped by 5 bases and J by 7 bases, with 24 bases between them. The data originate from a study of T cell responses to AZD1222 COVID-19 vaccine. Points from the study as a whole: Spike-specific TCR depth and breadth grew after two AZD1222 doses. Among vaccine-associated CD4 TCRs, coverage spanned spike, with dominance at 160-218 and 743-854. Baseline antibody screening turned up just six seropositive AZD1222 recipients. Repertoire sampling occurred only after the peak T cell response.

Here immunoSEQ multiplex PCR was the method, and the copy in TCRdb shows in-frame clones only, minus some. Of 160,000 or so clones in the sample, more than 85% were seen once. The receptor comes from an adult who received the AZD1222 COVID-19 vaccine. The input for sequencing was peripheral blood, taken 28 days after the second AZD1222 dose. The chain carries TRBV28 and TRBJ1-3; tentative D call: TRBD1 (6 bases). CDR3 nucleotides: TGTGCCAGCAGTCCCCGAAGCCGGCTAGCAAGGGGGAACACCATATATTTT. Translating it yields CASSPRSRLARGNTIYF.